The 2 T cell receptor beta chains listed next were all sequenced from one sample in a study of blood T cell repertoires in COVID-19. Sequenced by immunoSEQ multiplex PCR; TCRdb stores in-frame clones only, minus some. This table holds roughly 250,000 clones, approximately 84% found once. The sample was peripheral blood. These receptor sequences come from a man aged 45-65 years with acute or convalescent COVID-19.

The gene calls are TRBV2 and TRBJ1-1; D gene ambiguous. Germline lookup yields CDR1 SNHLY and CDR2 FYNNEI. V was trimmed by 7 bases and J by 6 bases, leaving 9 bases between them. The length of the CDR3 is 11 residues. The CDR3 loop is CASMELPEAFF. The CDR3 nucleotides are TGTGCCAGCATGGAGCTCCCTGAAGCTTTCTTT.

This sequence joins TRBV10-3 and TRBJ1-3, with D perhaps matching TRBD1 (5 bases). The V gene lost 5 bases and the J gene lost 6 bases, with 11 bases spanning the gap. CDR3 length equals 13 residues. The V gene's germline CDR1 is ENHRY and CDR2 SYGVKD. In nucleotides, the CDR3 is TGTGCCATCAGTAACGGGGGGGAAAACACCATATATTTT. It is translated as CAISNGGENTIYF.